This TCR beta chain was identified during a study of T cell responses to AZD1222 COVID-19 vaccine. General study points: Nearly half of spike-specific TCRs reportedly go after variant regions that carry no mutations.

Repertoires were generated with immunoSEQ multiplex PCR, while TCRdb's copy carries only in-frame clones and drops some. The sample records over 75,000 clones, approximately 89% being singletons. This clone was observed a few times. As yet, its antigen is unknown. The CDR3 covers 14 residues. Between the trimmed V and J ends, which lost 4 bases and 0 bases, there was a span of 12 bases. Germline V gives CDR1 GTSNPN, CDR2 SVGIG (reference sequence). Specimen: peripheral blood, collected on day 0 of AZD1222 vaccination. This clonotype was sampled from an adult in good health. V is TRBV30 and J is TRBJ1-1, with D unclear. The chain's CDR3 is CAWNSLGVNTEAFF. For the CDR3, the DNA is TGTGCCTGGAACTCGCTTGGGGTGAACACTGAAGCTTTCTTT.